The text below deals with one TCR beta chain. Its antigen is unidentified. The sample originates from a study of T-cell memory formation after mild COVID-19. Study at large: There were largely donor-specific TCR clusters.

5'RACE primed at constant segments yielded TCR alpha and TCR beta cDNA libraries bearing sample barcodes and UMIs. TCRdb analysed the 5' RACE reads with MiXCR anew, one entry per CDR3 protein. The sample holds about 250,000 distinct CDR3 sequences, roughly 14% seen once. Whole-study findings and limits: Second-wave clones reaching peak frequency on day 37 lacked confirmed SARS-CoV-2 specificity. The CD4+ clones that contracted clustered mainly within CM and EM, and the CD8+ clones concentrated in EMRA.

The CDR3 sequence is 15 residues long. CDR1 and CDR2 from the germline V gene are SGHRS and YFSETQ. The V gene end was trimmed by 1 base and the J gene end by 3 bases; junction bases not matched to a gene: 5. The material sequenced was PBMCs or a T cell subset sorted from them (not recorded which). V is TRBV5-1 and J is TRBJ2-5, with 8 bases that match TRBD2. The sequence came from an adult woman who had mild COVID-19 (a few samples of this study predate the infection). Cell type and time point are not known. CDR3 DNA sequence: TGCGCCAGCAGCTTGCAGGTAGCGGGAAAAGAGACCCAGTACTTC. It encodes CASSLQVAGKETQYF.